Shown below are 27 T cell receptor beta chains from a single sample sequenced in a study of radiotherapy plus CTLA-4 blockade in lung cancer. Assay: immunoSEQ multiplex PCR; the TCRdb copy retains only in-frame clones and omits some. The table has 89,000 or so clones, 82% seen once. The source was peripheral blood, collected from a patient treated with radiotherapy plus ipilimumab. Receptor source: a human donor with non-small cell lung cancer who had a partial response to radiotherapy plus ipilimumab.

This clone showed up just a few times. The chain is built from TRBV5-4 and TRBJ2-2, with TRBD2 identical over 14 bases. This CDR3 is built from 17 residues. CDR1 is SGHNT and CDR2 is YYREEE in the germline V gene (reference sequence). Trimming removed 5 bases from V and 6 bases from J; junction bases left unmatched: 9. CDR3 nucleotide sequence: TGTGCCAGCAGGGCCGGGACTAGCGGGAGTGAGTCCGGGGAGCTGTTTTTT. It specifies CASRAGTSGSESGELFF.

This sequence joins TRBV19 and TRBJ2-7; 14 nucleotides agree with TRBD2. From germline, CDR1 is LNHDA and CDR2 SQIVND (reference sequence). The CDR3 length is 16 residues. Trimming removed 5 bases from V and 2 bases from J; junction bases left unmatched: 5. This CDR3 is CASSPGLAGGTYEQYF. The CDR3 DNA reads TGTGCCAGTAGTCCCGGACTAGCGGGAGGAACCTACGAGCAGTACTTC. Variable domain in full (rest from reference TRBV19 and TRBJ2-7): DGGITQSPKYLFRKEGQNVTLSCEQNLNHDAMYWYRQDPGQGLRLIYYSQIVNDFQKGDIAEGYSVSREKKESFPLTVTSAQKNPTAFYLCASSPGLAGGTYEQYFGPGTRLTVT.

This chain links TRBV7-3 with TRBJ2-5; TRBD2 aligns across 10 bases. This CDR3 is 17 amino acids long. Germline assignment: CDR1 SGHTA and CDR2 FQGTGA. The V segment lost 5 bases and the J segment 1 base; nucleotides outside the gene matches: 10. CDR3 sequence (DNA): TGTGCCAGCAGCCCAGGAGCTCCTAGCGGGGGCCAAGAGACCCAGTACTTC. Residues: CASSPGAPSGGQETQYF.

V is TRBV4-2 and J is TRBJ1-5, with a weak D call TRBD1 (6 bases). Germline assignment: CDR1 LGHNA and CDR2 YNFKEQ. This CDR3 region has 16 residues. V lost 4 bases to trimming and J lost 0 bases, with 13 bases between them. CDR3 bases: TGTGCCAGCAGCCGGGGGGGGGCCAATAGCAATCAGCCCCAGCATTTT. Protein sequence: CASSRGGANSNQPQHF.

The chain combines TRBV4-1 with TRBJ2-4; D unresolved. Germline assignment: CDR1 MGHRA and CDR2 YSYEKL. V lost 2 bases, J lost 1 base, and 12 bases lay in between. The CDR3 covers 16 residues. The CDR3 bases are TGCGCCAGCAGCCAAAAGCTCACCGGGGCCAAAAACATTCAGTACTTC. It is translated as CASSQKLTGAKNIQYF.

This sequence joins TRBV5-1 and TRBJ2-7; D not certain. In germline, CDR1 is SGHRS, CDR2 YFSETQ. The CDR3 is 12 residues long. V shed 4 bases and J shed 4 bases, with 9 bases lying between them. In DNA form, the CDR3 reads TGCGCCAGCAGCCCCGAGAATTACGAGCAGTACTTC. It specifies CASSPENYEQYF.

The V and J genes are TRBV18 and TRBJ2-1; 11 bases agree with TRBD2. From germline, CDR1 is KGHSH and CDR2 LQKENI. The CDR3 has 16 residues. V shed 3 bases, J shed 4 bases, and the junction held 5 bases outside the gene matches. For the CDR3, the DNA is TGTGCCAGCTCACCTCCTGGGACTAGCGGTTACAATGAGCAGTTCTTC. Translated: CASSPPGTSGYNEQFF.

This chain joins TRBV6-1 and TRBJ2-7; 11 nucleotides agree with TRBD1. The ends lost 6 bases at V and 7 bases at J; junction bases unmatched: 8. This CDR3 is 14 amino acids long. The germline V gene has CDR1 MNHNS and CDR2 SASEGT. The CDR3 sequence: CASSRDRGDREQYF. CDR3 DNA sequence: TGTGCCAGCAGCCGGGACAGGGGGGATCGGGAGCAGTACTTC.

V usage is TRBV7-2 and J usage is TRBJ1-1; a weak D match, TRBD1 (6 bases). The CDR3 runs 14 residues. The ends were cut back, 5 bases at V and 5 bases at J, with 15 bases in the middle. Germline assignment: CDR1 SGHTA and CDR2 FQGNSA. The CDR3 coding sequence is TGTGCCAGCAGCGCAGGGGACCCGGGGACTGAAGCTTTCTTT. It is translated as CASSAGDPGTEAFF.

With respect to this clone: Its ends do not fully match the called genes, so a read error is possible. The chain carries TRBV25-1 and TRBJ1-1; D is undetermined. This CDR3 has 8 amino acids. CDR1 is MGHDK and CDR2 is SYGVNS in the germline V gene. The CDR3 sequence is CASSVEMF. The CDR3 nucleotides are TGTGCCAGCAGTGTAGAAATGTTT.

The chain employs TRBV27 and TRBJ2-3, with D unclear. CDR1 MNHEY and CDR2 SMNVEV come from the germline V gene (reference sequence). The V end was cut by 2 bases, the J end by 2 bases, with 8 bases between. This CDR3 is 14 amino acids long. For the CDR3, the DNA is TGTGCCAGCAGTTTACGGCACTACACAGATACGCAGTATTTT. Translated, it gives CASSLRHYTDTQYF.

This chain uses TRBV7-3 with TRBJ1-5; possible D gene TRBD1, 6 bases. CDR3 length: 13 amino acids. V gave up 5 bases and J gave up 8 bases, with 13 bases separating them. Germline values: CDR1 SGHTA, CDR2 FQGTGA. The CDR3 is CASSPTGGEPQHF. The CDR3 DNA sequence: TGTGCCAGCAGCCCGACAGGCGGAGAGCCCCAGCATTTT.

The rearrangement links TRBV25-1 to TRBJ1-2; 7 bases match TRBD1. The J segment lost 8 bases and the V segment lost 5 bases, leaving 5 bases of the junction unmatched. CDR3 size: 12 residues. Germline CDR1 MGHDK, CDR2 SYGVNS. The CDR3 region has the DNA TGTGCCAGCAGTATTCGAGGGGGCGGCTACACCTTC. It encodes CASSIRGGGYTF.

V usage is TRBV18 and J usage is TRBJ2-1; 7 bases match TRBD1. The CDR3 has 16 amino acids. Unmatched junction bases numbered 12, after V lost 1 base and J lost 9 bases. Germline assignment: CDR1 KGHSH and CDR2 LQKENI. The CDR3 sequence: CASSPLGSGGESEQFF. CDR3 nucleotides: TGTGCCAGCTCACCACTCGGGTCAGGGGGAGAGAGTGAGCAGTTCTTC.

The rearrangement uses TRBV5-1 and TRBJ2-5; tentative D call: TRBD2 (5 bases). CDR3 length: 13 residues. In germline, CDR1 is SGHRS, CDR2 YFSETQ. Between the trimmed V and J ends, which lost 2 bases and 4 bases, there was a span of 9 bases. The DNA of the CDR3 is TGCGCCAGCAGCTTCGGGGTGGGAGAGACCCAGTACTTC. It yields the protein CASSFGVGETQYF.

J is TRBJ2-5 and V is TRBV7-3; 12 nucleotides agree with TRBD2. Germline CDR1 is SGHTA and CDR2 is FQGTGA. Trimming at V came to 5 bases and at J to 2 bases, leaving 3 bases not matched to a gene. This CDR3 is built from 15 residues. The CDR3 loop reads CASSRTSGTQETQYF. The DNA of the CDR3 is TGTGCCAGCAGCAGGACTAGCGGGACGCAAGAGACCCAGTACTTC.

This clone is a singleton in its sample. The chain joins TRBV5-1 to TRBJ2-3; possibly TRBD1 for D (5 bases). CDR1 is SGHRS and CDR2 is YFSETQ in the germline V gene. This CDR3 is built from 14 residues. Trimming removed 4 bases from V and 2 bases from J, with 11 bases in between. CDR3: CASSLDGATDTQYF. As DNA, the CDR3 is TGCGCCAGCAGCCTAGATGGGGCCACAGATACGCAGTATTTT.

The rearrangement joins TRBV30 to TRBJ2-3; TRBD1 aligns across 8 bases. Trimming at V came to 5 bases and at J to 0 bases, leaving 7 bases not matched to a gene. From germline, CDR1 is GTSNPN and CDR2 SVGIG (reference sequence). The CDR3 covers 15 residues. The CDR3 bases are TGTGCCTGGGTGGGGAGACAGGGGAGCACAGATACGCAGTATTTT. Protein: CAWVGRQGSTDTQYF.

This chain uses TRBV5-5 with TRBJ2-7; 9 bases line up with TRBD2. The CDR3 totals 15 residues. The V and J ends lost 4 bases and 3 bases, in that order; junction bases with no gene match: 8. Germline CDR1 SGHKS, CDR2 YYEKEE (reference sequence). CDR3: CASSLWTSALYEQYF. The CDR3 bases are TGTGCCAGCAGCCTATGGACTAGCGCCCTCTACGAGCAGTACTTC.

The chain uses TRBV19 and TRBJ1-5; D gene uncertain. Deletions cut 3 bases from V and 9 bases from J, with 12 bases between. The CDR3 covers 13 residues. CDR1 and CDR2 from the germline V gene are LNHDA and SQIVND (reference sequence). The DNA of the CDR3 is TGTGCCAGTAGTATTGGCACCGGCGGGCCCCAGCATTTT. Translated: CASSIGTGGPQHF.

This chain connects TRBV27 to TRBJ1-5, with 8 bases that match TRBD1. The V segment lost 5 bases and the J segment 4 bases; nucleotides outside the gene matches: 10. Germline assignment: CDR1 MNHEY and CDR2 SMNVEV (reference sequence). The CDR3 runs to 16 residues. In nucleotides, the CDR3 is TGTGCCAGCAGTGGTACCGCCAGGGGGCGGAATCAGCCCCAGCATTTT. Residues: CASSGTARGRNQPQHF.

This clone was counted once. CDR3 coding DNA: TGTGCCAGCAGCCTAGAGGGACACACTGACACTGAAGCTTTCTTT. Translation gives CASSLEGHTDTEAFF. J is TRBJ1-1 and V is TRBV5-5; TRBD1 might be the D (6 bases). The CDR3 covers 15 residues. The germline gives CDR1 SGHKS, CDR2 YYEKEE (reference sequence). V dropped 4 bases and J dropped 3 bases, with 16 bases sitting between them.

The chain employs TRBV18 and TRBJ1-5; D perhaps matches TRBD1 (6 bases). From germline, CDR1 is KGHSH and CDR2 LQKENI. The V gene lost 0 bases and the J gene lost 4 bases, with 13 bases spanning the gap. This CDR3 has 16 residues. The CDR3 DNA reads TGTGCCAGCTCACCACCGAGCACAGGACAGAATCAGCCCCAGCATTTT. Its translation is CASSPPSTGQNQPQHF.

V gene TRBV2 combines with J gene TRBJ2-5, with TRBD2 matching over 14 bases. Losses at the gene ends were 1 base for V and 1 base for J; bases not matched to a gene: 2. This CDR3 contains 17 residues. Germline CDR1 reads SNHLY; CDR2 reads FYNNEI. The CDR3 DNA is TGTGCCAGCAGTGAAGGCGGACTAGCGGGAGGCCAAGAGACCCAGTACTTC. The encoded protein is CASSEGGLAGGQETQYF.

The chain's CDR3 is CASSLEIQRYRVGSPLHF. The CDR3 DNA reads as TGTGCCAGCAGCTTGGAAATACAACGATACAGGGTGGGATCACCCCTCCACTTT. The rearrangement joins TRBV5-5 to TRBJ1-6; D is possibly TRBD1 (6 bases). Germline-derived CDR1 and CDR2 are SGHKS and YYEKEE (reference sequence). Trimming stripped 0 bases from V and 10 bases from J, with 23 bases between. CDR3 length: 18 amino acids.

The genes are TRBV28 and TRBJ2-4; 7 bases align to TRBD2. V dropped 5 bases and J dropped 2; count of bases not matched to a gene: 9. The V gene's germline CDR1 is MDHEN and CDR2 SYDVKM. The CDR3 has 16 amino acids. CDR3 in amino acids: CASSAGVGGTKNIQYF. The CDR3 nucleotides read TGTGCCAGCAGTGCGGGAGTCGGAGGGACCAAAAACATTCAGTACTTC.

As DNA, the CDR3 is TGTGCCACCGGAGTTGGGGATACGCAGTATTTT. As protein: CATGVGDTQYF. The chain combines TRBV19 with TRBJ2-3; D is ambiguous. V was cut by 10 bases and J by 6 bases, with 11 bases left in between. The CDR3 sequence is 11 residues long. Germline V gives CDR1 LNHDA, CDR2 SQIVND (reference sequence).